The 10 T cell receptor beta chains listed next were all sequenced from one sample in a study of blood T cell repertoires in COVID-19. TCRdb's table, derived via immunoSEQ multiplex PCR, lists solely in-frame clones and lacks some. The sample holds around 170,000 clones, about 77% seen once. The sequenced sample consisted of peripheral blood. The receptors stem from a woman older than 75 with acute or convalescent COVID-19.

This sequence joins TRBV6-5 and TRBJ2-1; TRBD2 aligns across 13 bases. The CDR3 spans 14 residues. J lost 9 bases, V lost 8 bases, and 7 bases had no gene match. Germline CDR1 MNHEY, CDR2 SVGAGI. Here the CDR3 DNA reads TGTGCCAGCCAACTAGCGGGGGGGCAGGGTGAGCAGTTCTTC. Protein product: CASQLAGGQGEQFF.

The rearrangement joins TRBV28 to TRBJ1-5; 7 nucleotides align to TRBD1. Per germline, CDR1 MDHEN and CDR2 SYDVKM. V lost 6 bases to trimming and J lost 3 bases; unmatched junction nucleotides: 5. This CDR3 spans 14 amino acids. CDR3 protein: CASRLGQDNQPQHF. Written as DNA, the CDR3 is TGTGCCAGCAGACTCGGACAGGACAATCAGCCCCAGCATTTT.

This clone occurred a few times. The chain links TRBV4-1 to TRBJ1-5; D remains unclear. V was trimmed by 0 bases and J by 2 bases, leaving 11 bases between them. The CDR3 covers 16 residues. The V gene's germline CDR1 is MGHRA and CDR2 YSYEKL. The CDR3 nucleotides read TGCGCCAGCAGCCAAGATATGCGGGATGGCAATCAGCCCCAGCATTTT. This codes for CASSQDMRDGNQPQHF.

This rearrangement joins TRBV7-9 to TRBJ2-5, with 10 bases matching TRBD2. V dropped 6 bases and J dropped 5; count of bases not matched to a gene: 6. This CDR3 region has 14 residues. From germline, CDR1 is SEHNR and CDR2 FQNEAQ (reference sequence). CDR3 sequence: CASRERGGRETQYF. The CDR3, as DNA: TGTGCCAGCAGGGAGCGGGGGGGCCGGGAGACCCAGTACTTC.

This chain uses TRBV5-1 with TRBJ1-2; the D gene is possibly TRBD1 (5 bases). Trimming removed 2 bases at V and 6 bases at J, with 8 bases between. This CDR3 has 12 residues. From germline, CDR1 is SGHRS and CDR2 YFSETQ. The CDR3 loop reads CASSFQGDGYTF. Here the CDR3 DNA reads TGCGCCAGCAGCTTCCAGGGCGATGGCTACACCTTC.

As DNA, the CDR3 is TGTGCCAGCAGACCGGGACTAGCGGGGGATCGGGGGTTCTTC. It is translated as CASRPGLAGDRGFF. The rearrangement joins TRBV6-5 to TRBJ2-1, with 14 bases lining up with TRBD2. The CDR3 spans 14 residues. Germline V gene lookup returns CDR1 MNHEY and CDR2 SVGAGI. Trimming removed 6 bases from V and 15 bases from J; junction bases left unmatched: 10.

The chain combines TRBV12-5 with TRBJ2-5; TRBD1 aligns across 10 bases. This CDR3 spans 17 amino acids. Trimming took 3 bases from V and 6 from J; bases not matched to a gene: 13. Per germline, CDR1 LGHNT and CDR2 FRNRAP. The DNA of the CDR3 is TGTGCTAGTGGTTTCGCCACCGGGACAGGGGTTACGCAGACCCAGTACTTC. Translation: CASGFATGTGVTQTQYF.

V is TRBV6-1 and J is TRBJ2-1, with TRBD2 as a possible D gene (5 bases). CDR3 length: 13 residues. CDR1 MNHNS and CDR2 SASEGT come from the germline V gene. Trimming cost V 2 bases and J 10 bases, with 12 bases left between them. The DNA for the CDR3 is TGTGCCAGCAGTGAATACGGGCGGGCAGAGCAGTTCTTC. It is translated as CASSEYGRAEQFF.

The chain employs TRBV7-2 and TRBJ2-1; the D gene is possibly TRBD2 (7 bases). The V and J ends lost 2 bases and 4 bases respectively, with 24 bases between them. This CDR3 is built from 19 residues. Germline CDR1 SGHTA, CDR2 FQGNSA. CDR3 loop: CASSLRVGGGVSRYNEQFF. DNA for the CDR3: TGTGCCAGCAGCTTACGAGTGGGGGGGGGCGTCAGCCGGTACAATGAGCAGTTCTTC. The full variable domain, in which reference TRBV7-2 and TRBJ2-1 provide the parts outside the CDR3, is GAGVSQSPSNKVTEKGKDVELRCDPISGHTALYWYRQSLGQGLEFLIYFQGNSAPDKSGLPSDRFSAERTGGSVSTLTIQRTQQEDSAVYLCASSLRVGGGVSRYNEQFFGPGTRLTVL.

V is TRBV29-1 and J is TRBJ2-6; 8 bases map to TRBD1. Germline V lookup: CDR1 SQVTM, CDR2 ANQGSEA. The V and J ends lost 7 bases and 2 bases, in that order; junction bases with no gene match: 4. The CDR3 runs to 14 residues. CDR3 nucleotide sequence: TGCAGCGCCTCACAGGGGGCTGGGGCCAACGTCCTGACTTTC. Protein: CSASQGAGANVLTF.